Detailed here is one T cell receptor (beta chain). The record originates from a study of cytomegalovirus exposure and HLA in healthy donors. The study ran its PCR with 60 Vbeta and 13 Jbeta primers. Data came from immunoSEQ multiplex PCR; TCRdb stores just in-frame clones and leaves some out. The sample has over 200,000 clones; approximately 80% are singletons. This CDR3 has 13 amino acids. Germline V gene data show CDR1 as SGHRS and CDR2 as YFSETQ. V was shortened by 2 bases and J by 9 bases, with 12 bases between the two germline ends. The sequenced material came from PBMCs. The TCR originated in a male donor in good health and CMV-seronegative. This rearrangement joins TRBV5-1 to TRBJ2-1; D gene unclear. The chain's CDR3 is CASSFVPLGEQFF. The CDR3 DNA sequence: TGCGCCAGCAGCTTCGTCCCCCTAGGTGAGCAGTTCTTC.